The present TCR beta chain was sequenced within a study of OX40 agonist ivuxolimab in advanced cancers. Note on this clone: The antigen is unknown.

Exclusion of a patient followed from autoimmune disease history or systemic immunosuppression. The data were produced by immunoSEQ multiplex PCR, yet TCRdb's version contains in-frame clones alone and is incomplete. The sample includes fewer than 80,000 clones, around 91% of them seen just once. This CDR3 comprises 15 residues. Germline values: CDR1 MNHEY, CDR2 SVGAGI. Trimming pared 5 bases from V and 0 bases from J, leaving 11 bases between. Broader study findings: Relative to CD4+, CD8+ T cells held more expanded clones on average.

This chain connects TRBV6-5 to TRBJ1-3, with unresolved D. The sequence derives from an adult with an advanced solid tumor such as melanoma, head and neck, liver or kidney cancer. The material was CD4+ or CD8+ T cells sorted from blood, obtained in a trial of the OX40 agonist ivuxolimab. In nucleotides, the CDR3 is TGTGCCAGCAGTAATCGGGAGAACTCTGGAAACACCATATATTTT. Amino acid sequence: CASSNRENSGNTIYF.